This T cell receptor beta chain was retrieved from a study of early T cells in non-severe SARS-CoV-2 infection. TCRdb re-analysed the 5' RACE reads in MiXCR, keeping a single row per CDR3 protein. Found here are around 77,000 distinct CDR3 sequences, approximately 14% of them singletons; the top ten hold 3.5% to 5%. V shed 3 bases and J 6 bases; nucleotides not matched to a gene: 13. CDR1 is DFQATT, CDR2 SNEGSKA, per germline (reference sequence). The length of the CDR3 is 15 residues. This clonotype was found many times. This clonotype was obtained from an adult who was a healthcare worker with PCR-confirmed SARS-CoV-2 infection or an uninfected control (not recorded which). The sample consisted of whole blood, taken at baseline. V is TRBV20-1 and J is TRBJ2-7; 8 bases fit TRBD2. In nucleotides, the CDR3 is TGCAGTGCTAGTCCGGGGCGGGAGGACCGCGGCGAGCAGTACTTC. Protein: CSASPGREDRGEQYF.